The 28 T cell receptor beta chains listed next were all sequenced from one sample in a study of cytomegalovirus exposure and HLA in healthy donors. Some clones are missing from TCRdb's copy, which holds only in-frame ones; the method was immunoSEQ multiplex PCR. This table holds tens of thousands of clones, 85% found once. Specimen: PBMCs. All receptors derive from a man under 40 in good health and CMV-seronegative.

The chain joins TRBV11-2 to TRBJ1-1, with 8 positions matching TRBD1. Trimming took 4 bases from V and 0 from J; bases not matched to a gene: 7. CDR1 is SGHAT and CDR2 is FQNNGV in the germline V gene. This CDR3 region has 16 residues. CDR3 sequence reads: CASSSTGQGMNTEAFF. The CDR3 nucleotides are TGTGCCAGCAGCTCGACCGGACAGGGAATGAACACTGAAGCTTTCTTT.

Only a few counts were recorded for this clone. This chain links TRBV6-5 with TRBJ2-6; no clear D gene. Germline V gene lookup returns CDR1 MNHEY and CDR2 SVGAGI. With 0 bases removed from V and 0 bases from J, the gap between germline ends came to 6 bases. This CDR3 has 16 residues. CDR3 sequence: CASSYSRLSGANVLTF. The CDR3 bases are TGTGCCAGCAGTTACTCGAGACTCTCTGGGGCCAACGTCCTGACTTTC.

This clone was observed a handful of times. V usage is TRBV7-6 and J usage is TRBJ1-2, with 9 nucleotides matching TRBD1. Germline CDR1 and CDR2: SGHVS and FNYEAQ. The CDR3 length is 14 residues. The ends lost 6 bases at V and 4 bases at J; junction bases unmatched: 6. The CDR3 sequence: CASSNRGRGYGYTF. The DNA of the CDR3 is TGTGCCAGCAGTAACAGGGGGCGCGGCTATGGCTACACCTTC.

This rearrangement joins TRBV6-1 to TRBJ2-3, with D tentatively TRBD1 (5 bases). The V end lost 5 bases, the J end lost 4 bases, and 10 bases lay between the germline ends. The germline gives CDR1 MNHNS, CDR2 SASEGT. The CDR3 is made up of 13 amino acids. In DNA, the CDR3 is TGTGCCAGCAGTCCAGGGTTTGCAGATACGCAGTATTTT. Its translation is CASSPGFADTQYF.

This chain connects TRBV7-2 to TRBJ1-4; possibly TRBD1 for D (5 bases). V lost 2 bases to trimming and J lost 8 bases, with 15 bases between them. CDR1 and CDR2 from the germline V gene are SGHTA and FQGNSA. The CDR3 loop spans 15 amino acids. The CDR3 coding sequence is TGTGCCAGCAGCTTACAGCCAGGGAGGAAGGAAAAACTGTTTTTT. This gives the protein CASSLQPGRKEKLFF.

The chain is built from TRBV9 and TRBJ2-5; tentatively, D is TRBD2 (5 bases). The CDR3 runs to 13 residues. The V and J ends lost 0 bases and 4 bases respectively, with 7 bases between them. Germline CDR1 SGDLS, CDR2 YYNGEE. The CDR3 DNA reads TGTGCCAGCAGCGTAGCTGCGGGAGAGACCCAGTACTTC. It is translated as CASSVAAGETQYF.

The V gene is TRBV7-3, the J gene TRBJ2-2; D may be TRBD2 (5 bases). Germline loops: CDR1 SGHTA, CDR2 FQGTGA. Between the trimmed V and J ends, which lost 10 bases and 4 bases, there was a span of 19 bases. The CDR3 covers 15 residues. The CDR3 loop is CAIKRVEVTTGELFF. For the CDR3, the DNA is TGTGCCATCAAGAGGGTCGAAGTAACCACCGGGGAGCTGTTTTTT.

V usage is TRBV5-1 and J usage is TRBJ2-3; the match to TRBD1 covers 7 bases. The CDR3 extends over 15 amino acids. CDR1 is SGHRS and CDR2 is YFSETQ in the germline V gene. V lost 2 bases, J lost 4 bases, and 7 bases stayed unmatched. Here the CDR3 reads CASSLTGAVADTQYF. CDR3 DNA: TGCGCCAGCAGCTTAACAGGGGCGGTTGCAGATACGCAGTATTTT. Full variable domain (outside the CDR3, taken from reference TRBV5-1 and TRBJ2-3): KAGVTQTPRYLIKTRGQQVTLSCSPISGHRSVSWYQQTPGQGLQFLFEYFSETQRNKGNFPGRFSGRQFSNSRSEMNVSTLELGDSALYLCASSLTGAVADTQYFGPGTRLTVL.

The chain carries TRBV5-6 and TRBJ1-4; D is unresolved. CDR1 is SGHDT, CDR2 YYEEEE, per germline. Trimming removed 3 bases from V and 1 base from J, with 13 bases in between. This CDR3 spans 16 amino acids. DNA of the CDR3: TGTGCCAGCAGCTCACTTGGGGAGGTAACTAATGAAAAACTGTTTTTT. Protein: CASSSLGEVTNEKLFF.

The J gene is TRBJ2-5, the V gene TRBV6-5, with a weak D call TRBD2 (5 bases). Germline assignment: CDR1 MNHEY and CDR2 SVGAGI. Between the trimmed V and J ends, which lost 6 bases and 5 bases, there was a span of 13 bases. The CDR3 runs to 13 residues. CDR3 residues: CASRTTGVETQYF. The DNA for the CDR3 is TGTGCCAGCAGGACTACCGGGGTGGAGACCCAGTACTTC.

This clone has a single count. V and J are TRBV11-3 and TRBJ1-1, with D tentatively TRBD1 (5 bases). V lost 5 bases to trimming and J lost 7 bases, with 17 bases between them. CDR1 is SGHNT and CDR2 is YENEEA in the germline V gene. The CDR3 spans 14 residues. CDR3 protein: CASSRGGVVDEAFF. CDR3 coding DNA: TGTGCCAGCAGCAGAGGAGGGGTTGTCGATGAAGCTTTCTTT.

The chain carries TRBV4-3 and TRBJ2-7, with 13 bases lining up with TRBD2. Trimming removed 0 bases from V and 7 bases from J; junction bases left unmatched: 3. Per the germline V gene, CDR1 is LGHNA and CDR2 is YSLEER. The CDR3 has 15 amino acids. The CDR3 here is CASSQETSGGVEQYF. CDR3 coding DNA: TGCGCCAGCAGCCAAGAAACTAGCGGGGGGGTTGAGCAGTACTTC.

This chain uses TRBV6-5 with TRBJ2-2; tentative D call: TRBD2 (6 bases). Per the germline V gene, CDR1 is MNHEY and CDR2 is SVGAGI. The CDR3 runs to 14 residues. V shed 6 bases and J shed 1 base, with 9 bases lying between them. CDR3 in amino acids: CASRAGLNTGELFF. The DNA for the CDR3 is TGTGCCAGCAGGGCGGGGCTGAACACCGGGGAGCTGTTTTTT.

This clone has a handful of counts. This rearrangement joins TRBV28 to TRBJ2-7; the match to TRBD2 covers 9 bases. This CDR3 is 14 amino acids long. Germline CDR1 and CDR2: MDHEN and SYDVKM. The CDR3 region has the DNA TGTGCTAGCAAGGGAGTAGCGGGAGTATCCGAGCAGTACGTC. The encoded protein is CASKGVAGVSEQYV.

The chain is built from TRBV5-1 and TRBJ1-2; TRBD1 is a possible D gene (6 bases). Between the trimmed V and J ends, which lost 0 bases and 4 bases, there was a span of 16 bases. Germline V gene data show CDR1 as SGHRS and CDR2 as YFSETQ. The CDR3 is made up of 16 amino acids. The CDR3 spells CASSLDMGATIYGYTF. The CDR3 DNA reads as TGCGCCAGCAGCTTGGATATGGGGGCTACCATCTATGGCTACACCTTC.

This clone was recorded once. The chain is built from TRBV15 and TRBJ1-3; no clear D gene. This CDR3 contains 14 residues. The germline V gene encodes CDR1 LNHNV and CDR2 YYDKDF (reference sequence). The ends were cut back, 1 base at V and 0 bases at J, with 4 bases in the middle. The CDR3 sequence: CATSRGASGNTIYF. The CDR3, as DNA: TGTGCCACCAGCAGAGGAGCCTCTGGAAACACCATATATTTT.

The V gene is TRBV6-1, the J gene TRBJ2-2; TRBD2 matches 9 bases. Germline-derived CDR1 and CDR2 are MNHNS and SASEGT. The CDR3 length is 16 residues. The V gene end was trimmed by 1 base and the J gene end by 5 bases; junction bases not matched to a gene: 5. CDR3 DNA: TGTGCCAGCAGTGAAGATGCGGGAGGGCCTACCGGGGAGCTGTTTTTT. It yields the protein CASSEDAGGPTGELFF.

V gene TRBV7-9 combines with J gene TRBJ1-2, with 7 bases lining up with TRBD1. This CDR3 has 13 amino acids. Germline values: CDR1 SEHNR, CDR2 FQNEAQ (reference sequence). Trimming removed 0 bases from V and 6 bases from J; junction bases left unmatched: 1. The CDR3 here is CASSLATGNGYTF. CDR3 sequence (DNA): TGTGCCAGCAGCTTAGCGACAGGGAATGGCTACACCTTC.

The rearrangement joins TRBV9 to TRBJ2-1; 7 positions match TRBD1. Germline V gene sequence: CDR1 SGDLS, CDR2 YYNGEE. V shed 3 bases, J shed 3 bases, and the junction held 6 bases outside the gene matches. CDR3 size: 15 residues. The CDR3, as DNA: TGTGCCAGCAGCGGCCGGGACAGTGACTACAATGAGCAGTTCTTC. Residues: CASSGRDSDYNEQFF.

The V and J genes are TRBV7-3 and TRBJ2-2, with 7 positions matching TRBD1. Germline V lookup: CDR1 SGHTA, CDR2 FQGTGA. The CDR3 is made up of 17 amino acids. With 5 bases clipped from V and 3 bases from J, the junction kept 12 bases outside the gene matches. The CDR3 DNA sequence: TGTGCCAGCAGCCCGCAGAGACAGGGTCGGTACACCGGGGAGCTGTTTTTT. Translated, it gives CASSPQRQGRYTGELFF.

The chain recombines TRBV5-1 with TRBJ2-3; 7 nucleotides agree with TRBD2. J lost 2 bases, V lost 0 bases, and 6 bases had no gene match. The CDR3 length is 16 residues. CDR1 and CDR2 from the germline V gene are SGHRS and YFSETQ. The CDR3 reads CASSLAGTKYTDTQYF. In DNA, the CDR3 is TGCGCCAGCAGCTTGGCCGGGACTAAATACACAGATACGCAGTATTTT.

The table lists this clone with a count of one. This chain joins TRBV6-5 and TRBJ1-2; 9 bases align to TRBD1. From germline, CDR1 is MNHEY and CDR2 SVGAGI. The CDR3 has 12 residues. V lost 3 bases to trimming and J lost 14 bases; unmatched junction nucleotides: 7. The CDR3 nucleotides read TGTGCCAGCAGTTATACCGGACAGGGGAATACCTTC. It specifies CASSYTGQGNTF.

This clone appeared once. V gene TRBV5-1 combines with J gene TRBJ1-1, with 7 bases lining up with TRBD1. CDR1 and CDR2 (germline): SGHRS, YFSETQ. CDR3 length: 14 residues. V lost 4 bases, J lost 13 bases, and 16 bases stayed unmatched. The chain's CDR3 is CASSPNLMTGNGFF. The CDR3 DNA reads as TGCGCCAGCAGCCCCAACCTAATGACAGGGAACGGTTTCTTT.

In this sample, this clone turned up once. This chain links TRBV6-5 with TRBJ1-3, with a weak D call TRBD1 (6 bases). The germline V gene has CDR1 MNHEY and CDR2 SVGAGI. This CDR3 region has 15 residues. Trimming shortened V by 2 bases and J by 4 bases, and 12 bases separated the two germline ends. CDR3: CASSYAGTRGNTIYF. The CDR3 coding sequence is TGTGCCAGCAGTTACGCCGGGACAAGAGGAAACACCATATATTTT.

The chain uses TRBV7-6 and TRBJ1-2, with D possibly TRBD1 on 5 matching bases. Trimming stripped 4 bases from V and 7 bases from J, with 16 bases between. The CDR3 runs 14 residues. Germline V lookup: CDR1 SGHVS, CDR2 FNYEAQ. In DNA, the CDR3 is TGTGCCAGCAGCTCACCCCGGACAAGTCGTGGCTACACCTTC. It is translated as CASSSPRTSRGYTF. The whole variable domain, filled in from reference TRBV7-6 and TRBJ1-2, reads GAGVSQSPRYKVTKRGQDVALRCDPISGHVSLYWYRQALGQGPEFLTYFNYEAQQDKSGLPNDRFSAERPEGSISTLTIQRTEQRDSAMYRCASSSPRTSRGYTFGSGTRLTVV.

CDR3 loop: CASSLGQGAWITGELFF. In DNA, the CDR3 is TGTGCCAGCAGTTTAGGGCAGGGGGCATGGATCACCGGGGAGCTGTTTTTT. The chain combines TRBV28 with TRBJ2-2; TRBD1 matches at 8 bases. The J segment lost 4 bases and the V segment lost 2 bases, leaving 9 bases of the junction unmatched. CDR1 MDHEN and CDR2 SYDVKM come from the germline V gene. The CDR3 loop spans 17 amino acids.

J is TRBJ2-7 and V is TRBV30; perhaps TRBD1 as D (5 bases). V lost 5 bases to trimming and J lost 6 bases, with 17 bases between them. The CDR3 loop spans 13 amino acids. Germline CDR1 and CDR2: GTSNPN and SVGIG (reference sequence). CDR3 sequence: CAWERTRASEQYF. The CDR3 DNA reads TGTGCCTGGGAGAGGACAAGAGCCTCCGAGCAGTACTTC.

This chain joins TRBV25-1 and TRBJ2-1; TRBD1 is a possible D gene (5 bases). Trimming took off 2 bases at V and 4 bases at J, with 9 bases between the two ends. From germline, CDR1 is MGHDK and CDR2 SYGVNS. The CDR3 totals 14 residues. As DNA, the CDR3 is TGTGCCAGCAGTGAAATCGACAGTTACAATGAGCAGTTCTTC. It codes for CASSEIDSYNEQFF.